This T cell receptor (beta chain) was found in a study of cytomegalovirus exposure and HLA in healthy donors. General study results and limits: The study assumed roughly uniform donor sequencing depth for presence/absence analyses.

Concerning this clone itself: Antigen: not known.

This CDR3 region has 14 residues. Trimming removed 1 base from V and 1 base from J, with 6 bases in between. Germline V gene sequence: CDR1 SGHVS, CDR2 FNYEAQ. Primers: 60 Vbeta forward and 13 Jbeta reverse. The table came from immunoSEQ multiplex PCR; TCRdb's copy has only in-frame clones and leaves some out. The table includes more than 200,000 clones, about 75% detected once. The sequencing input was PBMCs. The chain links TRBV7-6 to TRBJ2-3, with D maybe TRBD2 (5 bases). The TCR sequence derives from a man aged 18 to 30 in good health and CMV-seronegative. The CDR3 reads CASSLGTGTDTQYF. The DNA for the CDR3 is TGTGCCAGCAGCTTAGGGACTGGCACAGATACGCAGTATTTT. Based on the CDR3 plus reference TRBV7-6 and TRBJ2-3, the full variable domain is GAGVSQSPRYKVTKRGQDVALRCDPISGHVSLYWYRQALGQGPEFLTYFNYEAQQDKSGLPNDRFSAERPEGSISTLTIQRTEQRDSAMYRCASSLGTGTDTQYFGPGTRLTVL.